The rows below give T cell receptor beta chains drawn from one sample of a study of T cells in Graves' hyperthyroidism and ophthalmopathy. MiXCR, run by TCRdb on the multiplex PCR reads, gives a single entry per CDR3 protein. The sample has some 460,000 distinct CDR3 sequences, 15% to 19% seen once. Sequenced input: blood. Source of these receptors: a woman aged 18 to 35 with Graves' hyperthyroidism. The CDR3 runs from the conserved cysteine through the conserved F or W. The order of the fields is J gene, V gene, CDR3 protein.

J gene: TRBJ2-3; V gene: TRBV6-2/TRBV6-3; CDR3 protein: CATAPHTGASDTQYF
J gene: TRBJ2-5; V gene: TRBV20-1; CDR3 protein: CSAQLAGLQETQHF
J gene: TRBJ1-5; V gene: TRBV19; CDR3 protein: CASSIPGRGNQPQHF
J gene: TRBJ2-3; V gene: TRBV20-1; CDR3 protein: CSPQTRDRGWDTQYF
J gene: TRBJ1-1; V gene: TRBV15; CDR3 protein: CATSRDSSLGDTEAFF
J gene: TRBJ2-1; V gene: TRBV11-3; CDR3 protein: CASSLVEYNEQFF
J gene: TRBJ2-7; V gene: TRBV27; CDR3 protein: CASSPGLAGATYEQYF
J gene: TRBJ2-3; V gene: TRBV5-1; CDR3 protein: CASSLSPNTDTQYF
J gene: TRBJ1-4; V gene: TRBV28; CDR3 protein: CASSSTAATNEKLFF
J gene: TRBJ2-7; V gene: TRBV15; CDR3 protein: CATSRTYYEQYF
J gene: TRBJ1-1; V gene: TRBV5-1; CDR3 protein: CASSLLAFNTEAFF
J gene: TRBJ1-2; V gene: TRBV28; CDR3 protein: CASSVLRGLGYGYTF
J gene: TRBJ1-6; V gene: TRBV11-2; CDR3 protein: CASSLQGNNSPLHF
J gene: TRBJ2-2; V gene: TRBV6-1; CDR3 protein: CASSEWFTGWAGELFF
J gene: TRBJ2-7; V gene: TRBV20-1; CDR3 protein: CSAGPFAGDHYEQYF
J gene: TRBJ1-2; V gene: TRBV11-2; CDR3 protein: CASGPQGAHYGYTF
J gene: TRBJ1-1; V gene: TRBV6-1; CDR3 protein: CASSGLSRNTEAFF
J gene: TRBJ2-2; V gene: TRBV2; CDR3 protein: CASNGGRDGELFF
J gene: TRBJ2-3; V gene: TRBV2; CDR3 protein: CASSDEGEGRGTQYF
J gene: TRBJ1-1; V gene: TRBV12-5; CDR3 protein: CASGLENTEAFF
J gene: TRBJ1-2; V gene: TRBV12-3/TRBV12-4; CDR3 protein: CASSLGSLGGPGGYTF
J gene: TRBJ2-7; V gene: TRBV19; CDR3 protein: CASSDGQGTSYEQYF
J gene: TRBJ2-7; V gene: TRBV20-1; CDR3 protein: CSAARESSYEQYF
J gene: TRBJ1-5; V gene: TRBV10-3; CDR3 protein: CAISDKRQGSNQPQHF
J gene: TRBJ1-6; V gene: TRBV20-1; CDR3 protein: CSASEGPPSYNSPLHF
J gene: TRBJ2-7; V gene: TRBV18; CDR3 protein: CASSPTAGGTYEQYF
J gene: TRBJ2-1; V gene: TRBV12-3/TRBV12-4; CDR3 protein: CASSYLAGSYNEQFF
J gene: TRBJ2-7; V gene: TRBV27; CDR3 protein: CASRGGTKIRLGEQYF
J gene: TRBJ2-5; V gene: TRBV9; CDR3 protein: CASSQDRIQETQYF
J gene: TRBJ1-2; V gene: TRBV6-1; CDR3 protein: CASTRQSCGYTF
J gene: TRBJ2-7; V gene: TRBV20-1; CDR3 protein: CSASRLAAGYEQYF
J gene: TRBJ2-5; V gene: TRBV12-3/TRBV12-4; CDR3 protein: CASSPGTGGKTQYF
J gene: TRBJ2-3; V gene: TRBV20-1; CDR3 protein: CSARSGRGVPDTQYF
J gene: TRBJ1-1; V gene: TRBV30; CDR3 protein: CAWSPGLGMNTEAFF
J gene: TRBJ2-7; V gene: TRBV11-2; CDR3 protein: CASSLDRLSSYEQYF
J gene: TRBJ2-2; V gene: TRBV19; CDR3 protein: CASSLYDTGVGELFF
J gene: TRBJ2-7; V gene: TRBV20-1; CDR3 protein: CSARDSQRGTYEQYF
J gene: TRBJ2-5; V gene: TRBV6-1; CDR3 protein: CASRIAWKEGETQYF
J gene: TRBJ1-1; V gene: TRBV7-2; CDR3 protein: CASSLAHGFTEAFF
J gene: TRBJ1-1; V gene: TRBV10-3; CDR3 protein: CAIRTQDSLNTEAFF
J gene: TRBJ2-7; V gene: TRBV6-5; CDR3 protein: CASSYRGSPYEQYF
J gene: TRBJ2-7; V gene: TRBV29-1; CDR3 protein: CSVTTGFYEQYF
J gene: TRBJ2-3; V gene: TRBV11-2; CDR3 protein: CASSLTGTSPDTQYF
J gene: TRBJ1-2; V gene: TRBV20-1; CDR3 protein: CSASRGLYGYTF
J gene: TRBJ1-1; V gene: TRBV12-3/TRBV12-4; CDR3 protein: CASSLGPPGWTEAFF
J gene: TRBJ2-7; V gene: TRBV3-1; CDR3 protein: CASSQGAGAHEQYF
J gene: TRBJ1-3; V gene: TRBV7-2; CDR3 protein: CASSPGGAGNTIYF
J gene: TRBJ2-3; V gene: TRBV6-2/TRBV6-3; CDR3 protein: CASSYSWGTTDTQYF
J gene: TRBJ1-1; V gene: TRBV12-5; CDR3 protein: CASGLVPGQNTEAFF